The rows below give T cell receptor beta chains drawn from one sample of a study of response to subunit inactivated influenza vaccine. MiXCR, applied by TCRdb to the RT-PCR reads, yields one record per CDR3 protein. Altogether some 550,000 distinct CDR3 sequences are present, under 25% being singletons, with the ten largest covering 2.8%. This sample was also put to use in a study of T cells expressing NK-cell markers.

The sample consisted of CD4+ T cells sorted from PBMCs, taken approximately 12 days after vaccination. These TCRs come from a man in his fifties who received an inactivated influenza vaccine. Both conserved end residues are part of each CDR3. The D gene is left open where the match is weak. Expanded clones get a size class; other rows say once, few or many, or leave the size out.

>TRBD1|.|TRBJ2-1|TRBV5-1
CASSLPGQDNEQFF
TGCGCCAGCAGCTTGCCGGGACAGGACAATGAGCAGTTCTTC
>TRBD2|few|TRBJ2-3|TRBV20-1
CSAIFRLAGGDTQYF
TGCAGTGCTATATTTCGGCTAGCGGGAGGAGATACGCAGTATTTT
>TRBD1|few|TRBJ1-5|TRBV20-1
CSATAWDRGNQPQHF
TGCAGTGCTACCGCGTGGGACAGGGGGAATCAGCCCCAGCATTTT
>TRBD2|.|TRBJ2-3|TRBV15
CATSREAGAWNTQYF
TGTGCCACCAGCAGAGAAGCGGGGGCCTGGAATACGCAGTATTTT
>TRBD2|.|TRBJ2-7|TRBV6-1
CASSEHGTSGSYEQYF
TGTGCCAGCAGTGAACATGGGACTAGCGGCTCCTACGAGCAGTACTTC
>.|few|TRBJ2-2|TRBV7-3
CASSLSYANTGELFF
TGTGCCAGCAGCCTCTCTTACGCGAACACCGGGGAGCTGTTTTTT
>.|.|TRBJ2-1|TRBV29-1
CSSWEQNGGEQFF
TGCAGTTCGTGGGAGCAAAACGGAGGGGAGCAGTTCTTC
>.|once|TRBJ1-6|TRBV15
CATSRARQGSPLHF
TGTGCCACCAGCAGAGCTCGTCAGGGTTCACCCCTCCACTTT
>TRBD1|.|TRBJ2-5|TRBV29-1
CSVLLQGAGETQYF
TGCAGCGTCCTTCTACAGGGGGCGGGTGAGACCCAGTACTTC
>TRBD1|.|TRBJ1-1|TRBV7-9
CASSFWTGNTEAFF
TGTGCCAGCAGCTTTTGGACAGGGAACACTGAAGCTTTCTTT
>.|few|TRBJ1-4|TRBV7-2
CASSPGIQEKLFF
TGTGCCAGCAGCCCCGGGATTCAAGAAAAACTGTTTTTT
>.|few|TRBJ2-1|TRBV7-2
CASSPRPPQRYNEQFF
TGTGCCAGCAGCCCTCGACCCCCCCAGCGGTACAATGAGCAGTTCTTC
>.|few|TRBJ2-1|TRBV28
CASSYYLQLGRNTSFYNEQFF
TGTGCCAGCAGTTATTATCTGCAGCTCGGACGGAACACCAGCTTCTACAATGAGCAGTTCTTC
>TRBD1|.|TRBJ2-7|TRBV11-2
CASSLDPGQLANF
TGTGCCAGCAGCTTAGATCCGGGACAGTTGGCCAACTTC
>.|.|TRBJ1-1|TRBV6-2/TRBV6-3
CASSYKRQFTEAFF
TGTGCCAGCAGTTATAAGAGACAATTCACTGAAGCTTTCTTT
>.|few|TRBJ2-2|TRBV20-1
CSARDSRQGNTGELFF
TGCAGTGCTAGAGATTCTAGGCAGGGTAACACCGGGGAGCTGTTTTTT
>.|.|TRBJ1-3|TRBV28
CASSWGVGNTIYF
TGTGCCAGCAGTTGGGGGGTAGGAAACACCATATATTTT
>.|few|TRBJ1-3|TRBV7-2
CASSPRPGNTIYF
TGTGCCAGCAGCCCCCGACCTGGAAACACCATATATTTT
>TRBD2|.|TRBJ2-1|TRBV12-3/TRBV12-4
CASTQLAGARNEQFF
TGTGCCAGCACCCAACTAGCGGGAGCTAGAAATGAGCAGTTCTTC
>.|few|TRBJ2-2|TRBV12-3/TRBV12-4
CASSFSRTGELFF
TGTGCCAGCAGTTTTAGTAGAACCGGGGAGCTGTTTTTT
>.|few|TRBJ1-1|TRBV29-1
CSVAFRLNTEAFF
TGCAGCGTTGCGTTCAGGTTGAACACTGAAGCTTTCTTT
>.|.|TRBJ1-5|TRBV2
CASSGWKESNQPQHF
TGTGCCAGCAGTGGATGGAAGGAGAGCAATCAGCCCCAGCATTTT
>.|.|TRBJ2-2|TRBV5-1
CASSPGASSNTGELFF
TGCGCCAGCAGCCCGGGGGCTAGCAGTAACACCGGGGAGCTGTTTTTT
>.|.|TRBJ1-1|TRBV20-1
CSARDWAKGLYTEAFF
TGCAGTGCTAGAGATTGGGCCAAGGGATTGTACACTGAAGCTTTCTTT
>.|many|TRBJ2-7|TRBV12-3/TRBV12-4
CASSLSRYEQYF
TGTGCCAGCAGTTTGTCGCGTTACGAGCAGTACTTC
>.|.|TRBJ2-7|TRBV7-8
CASSLGSKSYEQYF
TGTGCCAGCAGTTTGGGGTCAAAATCCTACGAGCAGTACTTC
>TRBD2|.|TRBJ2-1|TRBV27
CASSFLTSGSGNEQFF
TGTGCCAGCAGTTTCTTGACTAGCGGGAGTGGCAATGAGCAGTTCTTC
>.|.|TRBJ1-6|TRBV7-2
CASSPDIGNSPLHF
TGTGCCAGCAGCCCGGACATCGGGAATTCACCCCTCCACTTT
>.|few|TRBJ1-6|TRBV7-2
CAVRDTYSPLHF
TGTGCCGTACGGGACACCTATTCACCCCTCCACTTT
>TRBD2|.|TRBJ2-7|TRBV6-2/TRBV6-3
CASRPRLGKTSAPGYEQYF
TGTGCCAGCAGACCACGGCTGGGTAAGACTAGCGCCCCCGGATACGAGCAGTACTTC
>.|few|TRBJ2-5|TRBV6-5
CASSYGIGTQYF
TGTGCCAGCAGTTACGGCATAGGGACCCAGTACTTC
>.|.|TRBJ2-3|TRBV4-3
CASSQGARGKDTQYF
TGCGCCAGCAGCCAAGGCGCACGGGGCAAGGATACGCAGTATTTT
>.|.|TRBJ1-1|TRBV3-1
CASSPLGRKNTEAFF
TGTGCCAGCAGCCCTCTCGGACGGAAGAACACTGAAGCTTTCTTT
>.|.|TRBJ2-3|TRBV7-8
CASSITGNRVDTQYF
TGTGCCAGCAGCATTACAGGAAATAGGGTGGATACGCAGTATTTT
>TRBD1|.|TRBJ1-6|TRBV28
CASTMGQGGSPLHF
TGTGCCAGCACCATGGGACAGGGCGGTTCACCCCTCCACTTT
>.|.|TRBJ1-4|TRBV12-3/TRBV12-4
CASSYNHEKLFF
TGTGCCAGCAGTTATAACCATGAAAAACTGTTTTTT
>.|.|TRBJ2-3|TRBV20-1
CSARDPRLGTDTQYF
TGCAGTGCTAGAGATCCCCGGTTAGGCACAGATACGCAGTATTTT
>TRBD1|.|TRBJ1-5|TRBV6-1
CATSGQGYQPQHF
TGTGCCACTTCGGGACAGGGCTATCAGCCCCAGCATTTT
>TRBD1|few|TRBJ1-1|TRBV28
CASSRPGQGRNTEAFF
TGTGCCAGCAGCCGGCCGGGACAGGGGAGAAACACTGAAGCTTTCTTT
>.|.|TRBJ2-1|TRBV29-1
CSGAGAYNEQFF
TGCAGCGGTGCAGGGGCCTACAATGAGCAGTTCTTC
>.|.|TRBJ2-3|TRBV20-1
CSASGMDTQYF
TGCAGTGCTAGTGGCATGGATACGCAGTATTTT
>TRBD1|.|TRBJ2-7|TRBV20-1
CSAGQGAVSEQYF
TGCAGTGCTGGACAGGGGGCTGTTAGCGAGCAGTACTTC
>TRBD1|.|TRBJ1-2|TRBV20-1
CSARVGQGPGNYGYTF
TGCAGTGCTAGAGTTGGACAGGGCCCGGGTAACTATGGCTACACCTTC
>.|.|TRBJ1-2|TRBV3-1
CASTEQSGGPYGYTF
TGTGCCAGCACCGAACAAAGCGGGGGGCCCTATGGCTACACCTTC
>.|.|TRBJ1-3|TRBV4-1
CASSQAPGNSGNTIYF
TGCGCCAGCAGCCAAGCGCCGGGCAACTCTGGAAACACCATATATTTT
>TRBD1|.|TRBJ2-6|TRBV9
CASSLRQGAFSGANVLTF
TGTGCCAGCAGCCTCCGACAGGGGGCGTTTTCTGGGGCCAACGTCCTGACTTTC
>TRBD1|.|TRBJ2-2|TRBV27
CASSLGTGSGELLF
TGTGCCAGCAGTTTAGGGACAGGGTCCGGGGAGCTGCTTTTT
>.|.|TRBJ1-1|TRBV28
CASSEIDGTEAFF
TGTGCCAGCAGCGAAATCGACGGTACTGAAGCTTTCTTT
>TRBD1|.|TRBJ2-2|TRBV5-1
CASSPMTGGAGELFF
TGCGCCAGCAGCCCAATGACAGGGGGGGCCGGGGAGCTGTTTTTT
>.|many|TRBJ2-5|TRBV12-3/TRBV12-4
CASSFVQETQYF
TGTGCCAGCAGTTTTGTCCAAGAGACCCAGTACTTC
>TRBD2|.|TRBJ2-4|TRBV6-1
CASSVGGAGKNIQYF
TGTGCCAGCAGCGTCGGGGGGGCTGGCAAAAACATTCAGTACTTC
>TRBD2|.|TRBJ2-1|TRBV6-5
CASSYRSSGRAGNEQFF
TGTGCCAGCAGTTACCGAAGTAGCGGGAGGGCGGGCAATGAGCAGTTCTTC
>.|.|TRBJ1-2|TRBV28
CASSLRTDGYTF
TGTGCCAGCAGTTTGAGGACGGATGGCTACACCTTC
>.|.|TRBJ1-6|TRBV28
CASRVDRVNSPLHF
TGTGCCAGCAGAGTTGATAGGGTCAATTCACCCCTCCACTTT
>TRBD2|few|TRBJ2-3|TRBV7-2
CASSLDGGGTDTQYF
TGTGCCAGCAGCTTGGATGGGGGGGGCACAGATACGCAGTATTTT
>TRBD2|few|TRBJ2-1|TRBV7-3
CASSLTRTSSYNEQFF
TGTGCCAGCAGCTTAACTAGGACTAGTTCTTACAATGAGCAGTTCTTC
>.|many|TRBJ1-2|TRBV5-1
CASSLEGRTNYGYTF
TGCGCCAGCAGCTTGGAGGGCAGGACTAACTATGGCTACACCTTC
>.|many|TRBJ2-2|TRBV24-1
CATSGSTGFTGELFF
TGTGCCACCAGTGGAAGTACAGGTTTCACCGGGGAGCTGTTTTTT
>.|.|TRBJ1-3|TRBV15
CATSRVGSGNTIYF
TGTGCCACCAGCAGAGTAGGCTCTGGAAACACCATATATTTT